Below are 5 T cell receptor beta chains sequenced from a single sample in a study of CD8 T cells in ankylosing spondylitis. One entry per CDR3 protein results from TCRdb running MiXCR on the 5' RACE reads. Of approximately 220,000 distinct CDR3 sequences in the sample, roughly 24% are singletons; the top ten hold 5% to 8%. The sample taken for sequencing was blood, either unsorted or a sorted T cell fraction (not recorded which). These receptors came from a male donor with ankylosing spondylitis or in good health (not recorded which).

This clonotype was counted a few times. The V and J genes are TRBV6-1 and TRBJ2-1, with TRBD1 matching 12 bases. CDR1 MNHNS and CDR2 SASEGT come from the germline V gene. V gave up 4 bases and J gave up 6 bases; unmatched junction bases: 4. The CDR3 runs 15 residues. CDR3 in DNA: TGTGCCAGCAGTGGACCGGGACAGGGGGCCAATGAGCAGTTCTTC. It encodes CASSGPGQGANEQFF.

This clonotype was observed a single time. The CDR3 loop reads CASSVEGRPTDTQYF. In DNA, the CDR3 is TGTGCCAGCAGCGTAGAGGGACGCCCTACAGATACGCAGTATTTT. The chain couples TRBV21-1 to TRBJ2-3; the D call of TRBD1 is as the table states it, not checked on the DNA. TRBV21-1 is annotated as a pseudogene. The CDR3 has 15 amino acids.

The genes are TRBV15 and TRBJ2-4; 8 bases map to TRBD2. Germline-derived CDR1 and CDR2 are LNHNV and YYDKDF (reference sequence). The CDR3 covers 15 residues. The V and J ends lost 11 bases and 0 bases, in that order; junction bases with no gene match: 9. The CDR3 region has the DNA TGTGCCCCTAGCGGGCCTACCCTAGCCAAAAACATTCAGTACTTC. It specifies CAPSGPTLAKNIQYF.

This clonotype was observed many times. The chain couples TRBV28 to TRBJ2-1; TRBD1 matches at 9 bases. Germline CDR1 MDHEN, CDR2 SYDVKM. The V and J ends lost 6 bases and 7 bases, in that order; junction bases with no gene match: 7. The CDR3 totals 14 residues. This CDR3 is CASRTTGGRNEQFF. CDR3 bases: TGTGCCAGCAGGACGACAGGGGGAAGGAATGAGCAGTTCTTC.

The chain uses TRBV20-1 and TRBJ1-1, with TRBD1 as a possible D gene (6 bases). Per germline, CDR1 DFQATT and CDR2 SNEGSKA (reference sequence). The CDR3 is 14 amino acids. V was trimmed by 3 bases and J by 5 bases, leaving 16 bases between them. This CDR3 is CSASAARGDTEAFF. CDR3 nucleotides: TGCAGTGCTAGCGCCGCCAGGGGAGATACTGAAGCTTTCTTT.